This T cell receptor beta chain was identified in a study of T cells in Graves' hyperthyroidism and ophthalmopathy. Findings and limits, study-wide: Model predictions of ophthalmopathy came a median around 6.5 months before onset. Blood also showed most of the thyroid clonotypes that were expanded above 0.001. A model of 13 V-J pairs discriminated ophthalmopathy from stable hyperthyroidism.

A few counts support this clonotype. The antigen is unknown. V was cut by 2 bases and J by 2 bases, with 19 bases left in between. Germline V gene data show CDR1 as SGHTS and CDR2 as YDEGEE. This CDR3 has 17 amino acids. TCR beta CDR3 regions were amplified from RNA transcripts. HTBI primers were employed in a first-round RT-PCR of the TCR CDR3. TCRdb analysed the multiplex PCR reads with MiXCR anew, one entry per CDR3 protein. The table records 490,000 or so distinct CDR3 sequences, approximately 23% of them present only once. Sequenced input: blood. The receptor's source is a woman aged 70-85 years with Graves' ophthalmopathy. V and J are TRBV5-8 and TRBJ1-2; D is unresolved. In nucleotides, the CDR3 is TGTGCCAGCAGCTTCCGGCTGGGGAGAACTTTCAACTATGGCTACACCTTC. It encodes CASSFRLGRTFNYGYTF.